One and the same sample provided the 26 T cell receptor beta chains below, sequenced in a study of T cell changes during pregnancy in multiple sclerosis. Measured with immunoSEQ multiplex PCR; TCRdb has only the in-frame clones, and not every one. The table includes about 44,000 clones, just under 95% detected once. This specimen was CD4+ T cells from peripheral blood mononuclear cells, taken in the first trimester of pregnancy. The receptors stem from a female donor with multiple sclerosis, enrolled in a pregnancy study.

In this sample, this clone turned up once. This rearrangement joins TRBV6-1 to TRBJ1-5; maybe TRBD1 (5 bases). The germline CDR1 and CDR2 sequences are MNHNS and SASEGT. V was cut by 6 bases and J by 3 bases, with 9 bases left in between. The CDR3 runs to 13 residues. The CDR3 loop is CASSDSHNQPQHF. DNA for the CDR3: TGTGCCAGCAGCGACAGCCACAATCAGCCCCAGCATTTT.

The gene calls are TRBV29-1 and TRBJ1-1; no clear D gene. Trimming removed 4 bases from V and 10 bases from J, with 22 bases in between. The CDR3 is 14 amino acids. Germline CDR1 and CDR2: SQVTM and ANQGSEA. Here the CDR3 DNA reads TGCAGCGTTGTACGTCTTACAATCCCCCTTCGAGCTTTCTTT. Its protein product is CSVVRLTIPLRAFF.

The rearrangement joins TRBV5-6 to TRBJ2-1; the D gene is possibly TRBD2 (5 bases). Per germline, CDR1 SGHDT and CDR2 YYEEEE. This CDR3 spans 16 amino acids. Trimming cost V 2 bases and J 2 bases, with 14 bases left between them. The CDR3 sequence is CASSFRGVGTYNEQFF. DNA of the CDR3: TGTGCCAGCAGCTTTCGGGGTGTAGGCACCTACAATGAGCAGTTCTTC.

CDR3 sequence reads: CSVPAGGPSQETQYF. CDR3 nucleotide sequence: TGCAGCGTTCCGGCGGGAGGGCCGTCCCAAGAGACCCAGTACTTC. The chain couples TRBV29-1 to TRBJ2-5; 9 positions match TRBD2. Unmatched junction bases numbered 8, after V lost 5 bases and J lost 1 base. The CDR3 is made up of 15 amino acids. Germline CDR1 is SQVTM and CDR2 is ANQGSEA.

This chain connects TRBV11-2 to TRBJ2-7, with D perhaps TRBD1 (6 bases). CDR3 size: 15 residues. V was cut by 3 bases and J by 2 bases, with 14 bases left in between. The germline gives CDR1 SGHAT, CDR2 FQNNGV. Here the CDR3 DNA reads TGTGCCAGCAGCTTCCTTGGGGGCGTAACCTACGAGCAGTACTTC. The encoded protein is CASSFLGGVTYEQYF.

The genes are TRBV5-4 and TRBJ2-1; 10 positions agree with TRBD2. From germline, CDR1 is SGHNT and CDR2 YYREEE (reference sequence). V shed 4 bases and J 6 bases; nucleotides not matched to a gene: 7. This CDR3 is 15 amino acids long. The CDR3: CASSRRTSGVNEQFF. Here the CDR3 DNA reads TGTGCCAGCAGCCGACGGACTAGCGGCGTCAATGAGCAGTTCTTC. Based on the CDR3 plus reference TRBV5-4 and TRBJ2-1, the full variable domain is ETGVTQSPTHLIKTRGQQVTLRCSSQSGHNTVSWYQQALGQGPQFIFQYYREEENGRGNFPPRFSGLQFPNYSSELNVNALELDDSALYLCASSRRTSGVNEQFFGPGTRLTVL.

This sequence joins TRBV7-2 and TRBJ2-3; 11 bases align to TRBD2. Germline lookup yields CDR1 SGHTA and CDR2 FQGNSA. This CDR3 region has 17 residues. V lost 5 bases, J lost 4 bases, and 11 bases stayed unmatched. The CDR3 is CASSPWGSGRASDTQYF. The CDR3 DNA reads TGTGCCAGCAGCCCCTGGGGTAGCGGGAGGGCCTCAGATACGCAGTATTTT.

This clone appeared a single time. The chain links TRBV28 to TRBJ1-2, with 7 positions matching TRBD1. The CDR3 extends over 17 amino acids. V was pared by 4 bases and J by 5 bases, with 16 bases of the junction left unmatched. Germline V CDR1 and CDR2: MDHEN, SYDVKM. The CDR3 loop reads CASSSPGGRRTGYGYTF. The CDR3, as DNA: TGTGCCAGCAGTTCCCCCGGAGGTCGTAGGACAGGATATGGCTACACCTTC.

This chain connects TRBV29-1 to TRBJ2-5; D is perhaps TRBD2 (6 bases). CDR3 length: 14 amino acids. The V and J ends lost 5 bases and 5 bases respectively, with 18 bases between them. Per the germline V gene, CDR1 is SQVTM and CDR2 is ANQGSEA. The CDR3 region has the DNA TGCAGCGTTAGACGGGGGACGCAATGGGAGACCCAGTACTTC. It is translated as CSVRRGTQWETQYF.

The chain couples TRBV9 to TRBJ2-3, with D possibly TRBD2 on 6 matching bases. Germline V gives CDR1 SGDLS, CDR2 YYNGEE. The germline V and J ends were trimmed by 2 bases and 8 bases, with 12 bases remaining between them. The CDR3 has 13 amino acids. This chain's CDR3 is CASSVASEGTQYF. The DNA for the CDR3 is TGTGCCAGCAGCGTTGCTAGCGAGGGTACGCAGTATTTT.

This clone was observed a single time. V gene TRBV19 combines with J gene TRBJ2-7, with TRBD1 as a possible D gene (5 bases). Trimming pared 3 bases from V and 2 bases from J, leaving 8 bases between. The CDR3 has 13 residues. The germline V gene encodes CDR1 LNHDA and CDR2 SQIVND (reference sequence). The DNA for the CDR3 is TGTGCCAGTAGTATGGCAGGGCCCTACGAGCAGTACTTC. It translates to CASSMAGPYEQYF.

Only a few counts were recorded for this clone. The chain recombines TRBV10-3 with TRBJ2-2; D perhaps matches TRBD2 (5 bases). V lost 4 bases to trimming and J lost 5 bases, with 14 bases between them. This CDR3 comprises 15 residues. Germline V gives CDR1 ENHRY, CDR2 SYGVKD. CDR3 protein: CAISVGQAATGELFF. The CDR3, as DNA: TGTGCCATCAGTGTGGGTCAAGCGGCGACCGGGGAGCTGTTTTTT.

The chain recombines TRBV14 with TRBJ2-5; TRBD2 agrees at 7 bases. The V gene end was trimmed by 3 bases and the J gene end by 5 bases; junction bases not matched to a gene: 15. This CDR3 region has 17 residues. CDR1 and CDR2 (germline): SGHDN, FVKESK. CDR3 residues: CASSQTRFRGRAETQYF. In DNA, the CDR3 is TGTGCCAGCAGCCAGACCAGGTTTCGTGGGAGGGCTGAGACCCAGTACTTC.

The chain joins TRBV5-8 to TRBJ2-7, with TRBD2 identical over 7 bases. CDR3 length: 12 amino acids. With V trimmed by 4 bases and J by 6 bases, 4 bases remained unmatched. Germline V gives CDR1 SGHTS, CDR2 YDEGEE. The CDR3 region is CASSRWGGEQYF. The CDR3 bases are TGTGCCAGCAGCCGGTGGGGGGGCGAGCAGTACTTC.

The rearrangement links TRBV4-3 to TRBJ1-2; maybe TRBD1 (5 bases). V was shortened by 0 bases and J by 4 bases, with 9 bases between the two germline ends. Germline V CDR1 and CDR2: LGHNA, YSLEER. This CDR3 is 14 amino acids long. CDR3 DNA: TGCGCCAGCAGCCAAGACAGGGTTACCTATGGCTACACCTTC. This codes for CASSQDRVTYGYTF.

The DNA for the CDR3 is TGTGCCAGCAGCTTGACAAGCGGGAGGGCCGGAAACACCGGGGAGCTGTTTTTT. Translating gives CASSLTSGRAGNTGELFF. The chain couples TRBV5-6 to TRBJ2-2, with TRBD2 matching over 10 bases. The CDR3 runs 18 residues. Germline lookup yields CDR1 SGHDT and CDR2 YYEEEE. Losses at the gene ends were 1 base for V and 2 bases for J; bases not matched to a gene: 8.

V is TRBV7-9 and J is TRBJ2-7; 8 bases are shared with TRBD1. V lost 5 bases to trimming and J lost 6 bases; unmatched junction nucleotides: 15. The germline gives CDR1 SEHNR, CDR2 FQNEAQ (reference sequence). The CDR3 is made up of 16 amino acids. The CDR3 DNA reads as TGTGCCAGCAGCCCTTCGGACAGGGTCTATCCTGGCGAGCAGTACTTC. Its translation is CASSPSDRVYPGEQYF.

This rearrangement joins TRBV29-1 to TRBJ2-3; TRBD2 matches 8 bases. The junction had 2 bases not matched to a gene; V was cut back by 1 base and J by 2 bases. Germline CDR1 and CDR2: SQVTM and ANQGSEA. The length of the CDR3 is 14 residues. CDR3 loop: CSVEVSGTTDTQYF. CDR3 sequence (DNA): TGCAGCGTTGAAGTTAGCGGGACCACAGATACGCAGTATTTT.

V is TRBV6-1 and J is TRBJ1-5, with D maybe TRBD1 (6 bases). V was trimmed by 5 bases and J by 9 bases, leaving 11 bases between them. Germline CDR1 MNHNS, CDR2 SASEGT. The CDR3 consists of 12 residues. The CDR3 DNA reads as TGTGCCAGCAGTCTTCAGGGGCCGCCCCAGCATTTT. As protein: CASSLQGPPQHF.

The V and J genes are TRBV5-4 and TRBJ2-5; 7 nucleotides agree with TRBD2. CDR1 and CDR2 from the germline V gene are SGHNT and YYREEE (reference sequence). The CDR3 runs 14 residues. Unmatched junction bases numbered 5, after V lost 4 bases and J lost 2 bases. CDR3 protein: CASSPGGVQETQYF. DNA for the CDR3: TGTGCCAGCAGCCCGGGGGGAGTTCAAGAGACCCAGTACTTC.

CDR3 in amino acids: CASSDSAASPNEQFF. The DNA of the CDR3 is TGTGCCAGCAGTGACTCGGCCGCCTCCCCCAATGAGCAGTTCTTC. The rearrangement uses TRBV6-4 and TRBJ2-1; D is ambiguous. This CDR3 comprises 15 residues. Germline V lookup: CDR1 MRHNA, CDR2 SNTAGT. Trimming shortened V by 0 bases and J by 6 bases, and 12 bases separated the two germline ends.

This chain joins TRBV29-1 and TRBJ1-3; D is unresolved. The germline V and J ends were trimmed by 7 bases and 9 bases, with 16 bases remaining between them. CDR1 and CDR2 (germline): SQVTM, ANQGSEA. The CDR3 totals 12 residues. The CDR3 loop is CSARGNGATIYF. The CDR3 DNA reads TGCAGCGCACGAGGCAACGGTGCCACCATATATTTT.

The chain recombines TRBV4-3 with TRBJ2-6; 8 bases fit TRBD1. V was pared by 4 bases and J by 0 bases, with 14 bases of the junction left unmatched. Germline V gene sequence: CDR1 LGHNA, CDR2 YSLEER. This CDR3 region has 20 residues. CDR3 sequence (DNA): TGCGCCAGCAGCCTGGACGTGGACAGGGCCCCTTTCTCTGGGGCCAACGTCCTGACTTTC. Its translation: CASSLDVDRAPFSGANVLTF.

The chain recombines TRBV28 with TRBJ1-3; 9 nucleotides align to TRBD1. This CDR3 is 14 amino acids long. CDR1 is MDHEN and CDR2 is SYDVKM in the germline V gene. Trimming took 5 bases from V and 4 from J; bases not matched to a gene: 3. For the CDR3, the DNA is TGTGCCAGCAGTGGGACAGGGACCGGAAACACCATATATTTT. Protein product: CASSGTGTGNTIYF.

The chain recombines TRBV29-1 with TRBJ2-2, with D tentatively TRBD2 (6 bases). CDR3 size: 14 residues. In germline, CDR1 is SQVTM, CDR2 ANQGSEA. The V end lost 3 bases, the J end lost 5 bases, and 13 bases lay between the germline ends. The DNA of the CDR3 is TGCAGCGTTGATGGGGGGTATCAGACCGGGGAGCTGTTTTTT. As protein: CSVDGGYQTGELFF.

Concerning this clone: The junction and the germline gene differ at one end; a read error may be behind it. The chain joins TRBV7-7 to TRBJ2-3, with 9 bases aligning to TRBD2. Germline-derived CDR1 and CDR2 are SSHAT and FNYEAQ (reference sequence). The CDR3 is 14 residues long. Written as DNA, the CDR3 is TGTGCTAGCAGCCGTAGCGGGAGAGGAGATACGCAGTATTTT. Amino acid sequence: CASSRSGRGDTQYF.